This TCR beta chain was recovered during a study of T cell repertoires in cytomegalovirus infection. Study-level background: Used in the study were CMV epitopes, some recently identified and HLA-C-restricted, others well-studied and HLA-B-restricted. Indications came from public TCR beta signatures; they pointed to CMV infection and to a matching HLA type.

Concerning this clonotype: The antigen is not known.

TCRdb itself ran the reads through MiXCR, one entry per CDR3 protein. This table has 550,000 to 850,000 distinct CDR3 sequences, around 32% appearing once. Study-wide points: Ex vivo responses were dominated by HLA-C-restricted CMV-specific TCR beta clonotypes. Summed frequency of public TCR beta families distinguished CMV carriers with the relevant HLA.

The sequence was obtained from a human donor in good health (CMV status not recorded). Some clones in this sample may be carry-over from other donors' samples. The sequenced sample was cultured PBMCs, obtained from culture after CMV antigen stimulation.

CDR3 sequence reads: CASSFGLAGVTDTQYF. CDR3 coding DNA: TGTGCCAGCAGCTTCGGCCTAGCGGGAGTAACAGATACGCAGTATTTT. This chain joins TRBV5-6 and TRBJ2-3; 10 bases are a match to TRBD2. This CDR3 contains 16 residues. In germline, CDR1 is SGHDT, CDR2 YYEEEE. Unmatched junction bases numbered 6, after V lost 2 bases and J lost 3 bases.